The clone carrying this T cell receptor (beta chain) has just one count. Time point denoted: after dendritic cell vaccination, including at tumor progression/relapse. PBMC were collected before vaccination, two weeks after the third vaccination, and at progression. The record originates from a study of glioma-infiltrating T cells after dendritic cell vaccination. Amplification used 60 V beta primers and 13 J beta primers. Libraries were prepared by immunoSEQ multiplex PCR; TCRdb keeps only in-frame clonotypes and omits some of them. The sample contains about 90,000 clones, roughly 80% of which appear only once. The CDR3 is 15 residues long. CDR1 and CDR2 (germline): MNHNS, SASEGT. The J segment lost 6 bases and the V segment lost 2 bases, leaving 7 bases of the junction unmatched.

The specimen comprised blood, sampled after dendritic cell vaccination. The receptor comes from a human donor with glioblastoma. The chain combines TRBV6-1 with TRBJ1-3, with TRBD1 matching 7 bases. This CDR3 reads CASSENDRVKNTIYF. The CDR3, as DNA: TGTGCCAGCAGTGAAAATGACAGGGTCAAAAACACCATATATTTT.